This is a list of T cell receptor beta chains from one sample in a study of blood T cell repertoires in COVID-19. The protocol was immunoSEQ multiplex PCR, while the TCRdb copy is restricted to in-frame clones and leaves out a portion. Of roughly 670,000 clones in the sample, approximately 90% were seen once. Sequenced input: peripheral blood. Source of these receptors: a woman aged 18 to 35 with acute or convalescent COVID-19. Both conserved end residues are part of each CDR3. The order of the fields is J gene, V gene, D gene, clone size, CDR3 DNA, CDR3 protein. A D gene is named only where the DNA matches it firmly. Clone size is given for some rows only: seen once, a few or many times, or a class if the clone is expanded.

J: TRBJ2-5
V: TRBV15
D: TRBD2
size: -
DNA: TGTGCCACCAGCTTCGGACTAGCGCTGGAGACCCAGTACTTC
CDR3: CATSFGLALETQYF

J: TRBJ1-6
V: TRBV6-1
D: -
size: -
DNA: TGTGCCAGCAGTGAATTAACAGGGCGGAGTAATTCACCCCTCCACTTT
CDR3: CASSELTGRSNSPLHF

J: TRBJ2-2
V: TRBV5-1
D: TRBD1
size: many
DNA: TGCGCCAGCAGCTTGGAGGGGACAGGGACCGGGGAGCTGTTTTTT
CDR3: CASSLEGTGTGELFF

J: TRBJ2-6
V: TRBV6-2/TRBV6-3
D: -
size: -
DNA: TGTGCCAGCAGCCATATCCCGGACAGCGGGGCCAACGTCCTGACTTTC
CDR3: CASSHIPDSGANVLTF

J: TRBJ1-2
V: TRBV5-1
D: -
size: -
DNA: TGCGCCAGCAGCTTGGGACAGGACACCTATGGCTACACCTTC
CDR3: CASSLGQDTYGYTF

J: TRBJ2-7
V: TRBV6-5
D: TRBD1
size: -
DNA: TGTGCCACCAGGACAGGCCGGACCTACGAGCAGTACTTC
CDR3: CATRTGRTYEQYF

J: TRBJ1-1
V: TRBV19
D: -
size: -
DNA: TGTGCCAGTTCAAGGGGTAGGTCGGTCGCTGAAGCTTTCTTT
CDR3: CASSRGRSVAEAFF

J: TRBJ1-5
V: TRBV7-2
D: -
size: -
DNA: TGTGCCAGCAGCTTAAGGGGCGGGGGCAATCAGCCCCAGCATTTT
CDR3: CASSLRGGGNQPQHF

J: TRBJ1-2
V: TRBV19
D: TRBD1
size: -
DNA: TGTGCCAGTAGAGCAGGGGGCTGGTATGGCTACACCTTC
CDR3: CASRAGGWYGYTF

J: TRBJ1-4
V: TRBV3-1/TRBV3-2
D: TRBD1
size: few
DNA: TGTGCCAGCAGCTGGGACAGGGTGGACGAAAAACTGTTTTTT
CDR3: CASSWDRVDEKLFF

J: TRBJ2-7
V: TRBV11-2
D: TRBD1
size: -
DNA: TGTGCCAGCAGCTCCCCGGGACAGGTCTACGAGCAGTACTTC
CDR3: CASSSPGQVYEQYF

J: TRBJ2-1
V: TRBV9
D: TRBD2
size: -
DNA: TGTGCCAGCAGCGTAGATAGCGGGGGGTACAATGAGCAGTTCTTC
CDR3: CASSVDSGGYNEQFF

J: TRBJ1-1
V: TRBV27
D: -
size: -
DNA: TGTGCCAGCAGTCCGTCAATAGGCAGGACTGAAGCTTTCTTT
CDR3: CASSPSIGRTEAFF

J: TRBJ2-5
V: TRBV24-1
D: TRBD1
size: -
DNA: TGTGCCACCAGTGAAACTGGACAGGGGTACCAAGAGACCCAGTACTTC
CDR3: CATSETGQGYQETQYF

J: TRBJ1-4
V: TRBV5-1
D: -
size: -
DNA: TGCGCCAGCAGCTCTCAGGGTGCAGATGAAAAACTGTTTTTT
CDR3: CASSSQGADEKLFF

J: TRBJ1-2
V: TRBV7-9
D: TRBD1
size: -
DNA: TGTGCCAGCAGCCGTACCGGGACAGGGGAGAACTATGGCTACACCTTC
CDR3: CASSRTGTGENYGYTF

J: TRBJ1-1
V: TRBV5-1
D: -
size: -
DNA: TGCGCCAGCCCCCGTCGGGGGATTTTGGAAAACACTGAAGCTTTCTTT
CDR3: CASPRRGILENTEAFF

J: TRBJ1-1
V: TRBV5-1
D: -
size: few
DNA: TGCGCCAGCAGCTTTATTGGCAGGACTGAAGCTTTCTTT
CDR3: CASSFIGRTEAFF

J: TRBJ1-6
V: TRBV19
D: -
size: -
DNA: TGTGCCAGTAGTCCTGACAGTGGCAATTCACCCCTCCACTTT
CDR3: CASSPDSGNSPLHF

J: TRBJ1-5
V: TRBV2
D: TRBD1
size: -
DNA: TGTGCCAGCAGGGGGACAGGGAAACAGCCCCAGCATTTT
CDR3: CASRGTGKQPQHF

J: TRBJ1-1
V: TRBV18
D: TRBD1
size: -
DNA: TGTGCCAGCTCACCACTCGCCGGGACAGCGACGTCGAACACTGAAGCTTTCTTT
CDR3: CASSPLAGTATSNTEAFF

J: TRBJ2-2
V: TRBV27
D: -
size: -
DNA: TGTGCCAGCAGTTTCGTCGGCAGGGTAACCGGGGAGCTGTTTTTT
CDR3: CASSFVGRVTGELFF

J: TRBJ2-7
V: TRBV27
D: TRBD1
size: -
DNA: TGTGCCAGCAGTTCCCGGACAGGGAAGAACGAGCAGTACTTC
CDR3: CASSSRTGKNEQYF

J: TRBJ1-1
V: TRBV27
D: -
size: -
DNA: TGTGCCAGCAGTTACGGGGGGGACACTGAAGCTTTCTTT
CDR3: CASSYGGDTEAFF

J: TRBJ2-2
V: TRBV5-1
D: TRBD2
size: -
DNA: TGCGCCAGCAGCTTGGAACTAGCGGGGGGTCTACTCGGGGAGCTGTTTTTT
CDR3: CASSLELAGGLLGELFF

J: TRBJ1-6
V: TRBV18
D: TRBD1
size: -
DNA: TGTGCCAGCTCACCACCGGGACAGAACTATAATTCACCCCTCCACTTT
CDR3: CASSPPGQNYNSPLHF

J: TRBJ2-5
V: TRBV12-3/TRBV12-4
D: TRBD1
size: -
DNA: TGTGCCAGCAGTCCAGGGACAGGGGAGACCCAGTACTTC
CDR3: CASSPGTGETQYF

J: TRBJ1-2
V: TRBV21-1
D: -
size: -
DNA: TGTGCCAGCCTACTTGGACAGGGGTGCTATGGCTACACCTTC
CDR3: CASLLGQGCYGYTF

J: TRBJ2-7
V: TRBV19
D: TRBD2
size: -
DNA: TGTGCCAGTAGTTTGGAGCTCTCCGCGGGGGGACTCTACGAGCAGTACTTC
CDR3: CASSLELSAGGLYEQYF

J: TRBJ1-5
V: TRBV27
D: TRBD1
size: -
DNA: TGTGCCAGCAGTTTATTTGGACAGGGGTATCAGCCCCAGCATTTT
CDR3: CASSLFGQGYQPQHF

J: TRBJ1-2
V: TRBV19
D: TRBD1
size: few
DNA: TGTGCCAGTAGTATCGGGACAGGGGATGGCTACACCTTC
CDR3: CASSIGTGDGYTF

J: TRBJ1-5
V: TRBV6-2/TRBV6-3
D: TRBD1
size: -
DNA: TGTGCCAGCAGTTACTCGAACAGGGGGCGAGGTAGCAATCAGCCCCAGCATTTT
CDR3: CASSYSNRGRGSNQPQHF

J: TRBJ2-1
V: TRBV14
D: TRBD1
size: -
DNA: TGTGCCAGCCGACAACAGGGGGCGACTGAGCAGTTCTTC
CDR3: CASRQQGATEQFF

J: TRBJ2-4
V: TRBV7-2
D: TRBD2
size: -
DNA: TGTGCCAGCCAACGACCGGGACTAGCGGGGTCCGGGGACATTCAGTACTTC
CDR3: CASQRPGLAGSGDIQYF

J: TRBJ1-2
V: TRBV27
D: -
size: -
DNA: TGTGCCAGCAGTTTATCTAGCGCGGGGGGCTATGGCTACACCTTC
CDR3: CASSLSSAGGYGYTF

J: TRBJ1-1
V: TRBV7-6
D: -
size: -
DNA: TGTGCCAGCAGCCGGGGAGTGAACACTGAAGCTTTCTTT
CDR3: CASSRGVNTEAFF

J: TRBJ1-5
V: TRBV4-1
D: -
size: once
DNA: TGCGCCAGCAGCCATGCAGGGGGCAATCAGCCCCAGCATTTT
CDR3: CASSHAGGNQPQHF

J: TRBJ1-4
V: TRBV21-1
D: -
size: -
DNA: TGTGCCAGCAGCCAGGGACAGCAGAAAACAACTAATGAAAAACTGTTTTTT
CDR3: CASSQGQQKTTNEKLFF

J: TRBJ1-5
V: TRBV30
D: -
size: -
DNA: TGTGCCTGGAGACCGACCTCGGGGGGCAATCAGCCCCAGCATTTT
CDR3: CAWRPTSGGNQPQHF

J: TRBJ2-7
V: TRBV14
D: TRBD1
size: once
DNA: TGTGCCAGTGGGACAGGGTGGTACGAGCAGTACTTC
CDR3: CASGTGWYEQYF

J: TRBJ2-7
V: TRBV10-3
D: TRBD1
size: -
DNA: TGTGCCATCAGCCAAGGGGGCTCCGCCTACGAGCAGTACTTC
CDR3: CAISQGGSAYEQYF

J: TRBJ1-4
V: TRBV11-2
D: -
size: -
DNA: TGTGCCAGCAACCCGGGGGGTAATCGCGATGAAAAACTGTTTTTT
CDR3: CASNPGGNRDEKLFF

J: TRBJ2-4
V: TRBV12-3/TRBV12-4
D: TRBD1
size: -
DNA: TGTGCCAGCAGCTTGACAGGGCAATTTCAGTACTTC
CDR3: CASSLTGQFQYF

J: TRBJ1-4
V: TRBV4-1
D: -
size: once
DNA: TGCGCCAGCAGCCGCACCAGGGGTGAAAAACTGTTTTTT
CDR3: CASSRTRGEKLFF

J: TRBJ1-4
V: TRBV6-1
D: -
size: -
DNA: TGTGCCAGCAGTGAAATTTTTAGGGATTCAGGGGTCTATAATGAAAAACTGTTTTTT
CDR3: CASSEIFRDSGVYNEKLFF

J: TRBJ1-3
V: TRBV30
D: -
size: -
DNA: TGTGCCTGGATGGACGGGACTCCCGGAAACACCATATATTTT
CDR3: CAWMDGTPGNTIYF

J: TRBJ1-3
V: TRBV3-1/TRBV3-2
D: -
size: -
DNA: TGTGCCAGCAGCCACGGAGGCACCATATATTTT
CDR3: CASSHGGTIYF

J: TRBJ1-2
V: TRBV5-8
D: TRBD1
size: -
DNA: TGTGCCAGCAGGGGCGGGACAGGGGCGTTTCGGGATGGCTACACCTTC
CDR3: CASRGGTGAFRDGYTF

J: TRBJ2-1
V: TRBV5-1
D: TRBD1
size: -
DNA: TGCGCCAGCAGCCAACAGGGGGGCACCTACAATGAGCAGTTCTTC
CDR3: CASSQQGGTYNEQFF

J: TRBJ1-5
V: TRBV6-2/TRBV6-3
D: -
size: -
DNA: TGTGCCAGCAGTTACCCGACCCTAGACCAGCCCCAGCATTTT
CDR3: CASSYPTLDQPQHF

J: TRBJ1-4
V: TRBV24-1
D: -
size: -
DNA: TGTGCCACCAGTGGGGGAGGCTTTAATGAAAAACTGTTTTTT
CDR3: CATSGGGFNEKLFF

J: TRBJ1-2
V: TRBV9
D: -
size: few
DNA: TGTGCCAGCAGCGTAGAACGGAACTATGGCTACACCTTC
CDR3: CASSVERNYGYTF

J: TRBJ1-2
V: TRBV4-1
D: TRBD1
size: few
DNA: TGCGCCAGCAGCCACCACACCGGACAGGGGGTCCAGGGAAACTATGGCTACACCTTC
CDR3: CASSHHTGQGVQGNYGYTF

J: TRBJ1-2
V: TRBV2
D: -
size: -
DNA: TGTGCCAGCAGTGACGAGGGTAACTATGGCTACACCTTC
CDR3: CASSDEGNYGYTF